This TCR beta chain was recovered during a study of tumor-infiltrating lymphocytes in oesophageal squamous cell carcinoma. Using its own MiXCR run on the PCR reads, TCRdb lists one record per CDR3 protein. This sample carries 15,000 to 20,000 distinct CDR3 sequences, approximately 43% of them seen once, and the ten largest clones take approximately 40%. This clonotype was counted between two and nine times. The junction shows a germline mismatch at one end, possibly a read error. Germline CDR1 is SGHTA and CDR2 is FQGTGA. This CDR3 region has 13 residues. This sequence was found in a female donor with esophageal squamous cell carcinoma. This rearrangement joins TRBV7-3 to TRBJ2-7; D may correspond to TRBD1 or TRBD2 (5 bases each). Sequenced sample: blood. CDR3 in DNA: TGTGCTAGCAGCTTGGGGGACGGCTACGAGCAGTACTTC. This encodes CASSLGDGYEQYF.